These 3 T cell receptor beta chains came from one sample sequenced in a study of blood T cells in healthy people across ages. Then a second PCR, running about 7 to 11 cycles, was carried out with a sample-barcoded 5' primer and a J-beta primer mix. MiXCR was run by TCRdb on the 5' RACE reads, yielding one entry per CDR3 protein. The repertoire holds about 730,000 distinct CDR3 sequences, with 43% as singletons. Specimen: blood. These receptors came from a woman aged 55 to 70 in good health.

This clonotype was seen just once. Germline is not matched at one junction end, which may reflect a read error. The CDR3 nucleotides read TGTGCCAGCAGTCACATTTACAGGGTCCACTCCTGCGAGCAGTACTTC. Its protein product is CASSHIYRVHSCEQYF. This sequence joins TRBV3-1 and TRBJ2-7, with a weak D call TRBD1 (6 bases). The CDR3 loop spans 16 amino acids. In germline, CDR1 is LGHDT, CDR2 YNNKEL (reference sequence).

This clonotype was detected only a few times. This chain uses TRBV12-3 or TRBV12-4 with TRBJ2-5; TRBD1 or TRBD2 may be the D gene (5 bases each). CDR3 length equals 13 residues. V gave up 3 bases and J gave up 5 bases, with 10 bases separating them. CDR3 sequence (DNA): TGTGCCAGCAGTTTTGGGGGTTCGGAGACCCAGTACTTC. Its translation: CASSFGGSETQYF.

This clonotype was seen once. A much larger clone lies a single base off, so this may be a read error. The rearrangement links TRBV5-1 to TRBJ2-1; D uncertain. This CDR3 has 12 residues. V was trimmed by 0 bases and J by 13 bases, leaving 11 bases between them. From germline, CDR1 is SGHRS and CDR2 YFSETQ. DNA of the CDR3: TGCGCCAGCAGCTTGGTTGACGAGACCCAGTTCTTC. As protein: CASSLVDETQFF. Full variable domain (outside the CDR3, taken from reference TRBV5-1 and TRBJ2-1): KAGVTQTPRYLIKTRGQQVTLSCSPISGHRSVSWYQQTPGQGLQFLFEYFSETQRNKGNFPGRFSGRQFSNSRSEMNVSTLELGDSALYLCASSLVDETQFFGPGTRLTVL.